The 7 T cell receptor beta chains below all came from one sample that was sequenced in a study of T cells in Graves' hyperthyroidism and ophthalmopathy. Template material for amplifying TCR beta CDR3 regions consisted of RNA transcripts. When the TCR CDR3 underwent first-round RT-PCR, the HTBI primer set was used. TCRdb redid the calling of the multiplex PCR reads with MiXCR, one entry per CDR3 protein. The table lists about 620,000 distinct CDR3 sequences, around 15% of them singletons. The sequenced sample was blood. The source is a woman in her thirties with Graves' hyperthyroidism.

The chain couples TRBV15 to TRBJ1-3, with a tentative D call TRBD1 (6 bases). V was pared by 4 bases and J by 0 bases, with 16 bases between. The germline V gene has CDR1 LNHNV and CDR2 YYDKDF (reference sequence). CDR3 size: 17 residues. For the CDR3, the DNA is TGTGCCACCAGCACCCAAAGGGGGACAACCTCTGGAAACACCATATATTTT. This encodes CATSTQRGTTSGNTIYF.

The chain couples TRBV12-3 or TRBV12-4 to TRBJ2-1, with D perhaps TRBD1 or TRBD2 (6 bases each). This CDR3 has 15 residues. Between the trimmed V and J ends, which lost 2 bases and 0 bases, there was a span of 8 bases. In DNA, the CDR3 is TGTGCCAGCAGTTTATGGGGGGCCTCCTACAATGAGCAGTTCTTC. It is translated as CASSLWGASYNEQFF.

A few counts support this clonotype. The chain uses TRBV20-1 and TRBJ2-1; 8 positions agree with TRBD2. The CDR3 is made up of 14 amino acids. Germline CDR1 DFQATT, CDR2 SNEGSKA (reference sequence). The V segment lost 7 bases and the J segment 6 bases; nucleotides outside the gene matches: 11. CDR3 sequence: CSVPGTSGVNEQFF. The CDR3 DNA reads TGCAGTGTCCCCGGGACTAGTGGAGTCAATGAGCAGTTCTTC.

This chain links TRBV5-1 with TRBJ1-5, with D possibly being TRBD1 (5 bases). The CDR3 loop spans 15 amino acids. V gave up 1 base and J gave up 8 bases, with 16 bases separating them. CDR1 SGHRS and CDR2 YFSETQ come from the germline V gene. CDR3 sequence: CASSLSPGSREPQHF. In nucleotides, the CDR3 is TGCGCCAGCAGCTTGTCTCCAGGGTCACGGGAGCCCCAGCATTTT. The full variable domain, in which reference TRBV5-1 and TRBJ1-5 provide the parts outside the CDR3, is KAGVTQTPRYLIKTRGQQVTLSCSPISGHRSVSWYQQTPGQGLQFLFEYFSETQRNKGNFPGRFSGRQFSNSRSEMNVSTLELGDSALYLCASSLSPGSREPQHFGDGTRLSIL.

This clonotype was seen more than once but under ten times. The V call is TRBV30, the J call TRBJ1-1, with a possible D match to TRBD1 (6 bases). Trimming left V 3 bases short and J 11 bases short, with 13 bases between. The germline V gene encodes CDR1 GTSNPN and CDR2 SVGIG (reference sequence). The CDR3 extends over 11 amino acids. The chain's CDR3 is CAWRGGAGAFF. Here the CDR3 DNA reads TGTGCCTGGAGGGGGGGGGCCGGGGCTTTCTTT.

This clonotype was seen more than once but under ten times. The chain uses TRBV6-1 and TRBJ2-1; TRBD1 agrees at 10 bases. This CDR3 is 13 amino acids long. The V gene's germline CDR1 is MNHNS and CDR2 SASEGT. Germline trimming cut 11 bases from V and 14 bases from J; bases unmatched to any gene: 15. Here the CDR3 reads CASFPGQGQSEFF. In nucleotides, the CDR3 is TGTGCCTCCTTCCCGGGACAGGGGCAATCTGAGTTCTTC.

This clonotype is a singleton in its sample. The J gene is TRBJ2-1, the V gene TRBV28; 12 bases line up with TRBD1. Germline lookup yields CDR1 MDHEN and CDR2 SYDVKM. The CDR3 has 15 residues. V gave up 3 bases and J gave up 8 bases; unmatched junction bases: 5. The CDR3 bases are TGTGCCAGCAGTTTTCCGGGACAGGGGGCCGATGAGCAGTTCTTC. Residues: CASSFPGQGADEQFF.